This T cell receptor (beta chain) stems from a study of T cells in Graves' hyperthyroidism and ophthalmopathy. The investigators amplified TCR beta CDR3 regions from RNA transcripts. First-round RT-PCR of the TCR CDR3 relied on the HTBI primer set. TCRdb itself ran the multiplex PCR reads through MiXCR, one entry per CDR3 protein. The table includes hundreds of thousands of distinct CDR3 sequences, around 15% detected once. Patients affected by ophthalmopathy presented a Clinical Activity Score of at least 3, a NOSPECS grade of at least 4, and disease duration below 3 months. Uncontrolled infection, other autoimmune disease, pregnancy or lactation disqualified patients from enrolment. The CDR3 consists of 13 residues. Trimming took 1 base from V and 5 from J, leaving 8 bases between them. The germline CDR1 and CDR2 sequences are SEHNR and FQNEAQ (reference sequence).

Sequencing used blood. The chain has TRBV7-9 and TRBJ1-2; no clear D. The source is a woman aged 40 to 50 with Graves' ophthalmopathy. The CDR3 region has the DNA TGTGCCAGCAGCTTAGGAGGATGGTATGGCTACACCTTC. Amino acids: CASSLGGWYGYTF.